This TCR beta chain was obtained from a study of cytomegalovirus exposure and HLA in healthy donors. PCR amplification relied on 60 Vbeta primers (plus 13 Jbeta primers). Clones were sequenced by immunoSEQ multiplex PCR, and TCRdb holds only the in-frame ones, with some missing. This sample has 150,000 to 200,000 clones, with 80% found just once. The sequence was obtained from a man in his late teens or twenties in good health and CMV-seropositive. Sequencing was carried out using PBMCs.

The chain's CDR3 is CASRGGDQPQHF. In DNA, the CDR3 is TGTGCCAGCAGGGGGGGAGATCAGCCCCAGCATTTT. The V call is TRBV6-1, the J call TRBJ1-5; D perhaps matches TRBD1 (5 bases). The CDR3 is 12 residues long. V lost 6 bases and J lost 5, with 8 bases in between. CDR1 MNHNS and CDR2 SASEGT come from the germline V gene.